A selection of T cell receptor beta chains follows, all from one sample in a study of shared clonotypes between healthy human individuals. Only in-frame clones appear in the TCRdb table, and some are missing; sequencing was by immunoSEQ multiplex PCR. The profile covers about 2.4 million clones, with roughly nine tenths appearing a single time and about 0.13% taken by the ten largest. The material sequenced was naive CD4+ T cells sorted from blood. The source is a man between 18 and 29 years old in good health. Each CDR3 is given with its conserved first and last residue. Fields, in order: V gene, J gene, clone size, D gene, CDR3 protein, CDR3 DNA. A D gene is named only where the DNA matches it firmly. Expanded clones are given a class, and other clones once, few, many or no size at all.

>TRBV7-8|TRBJ2-2|-|-
CASSSYGGELFF
TGTGCCAGCAGCTCATACGGCGGGGAGCTGTTTTTT
>TRBV21-1|TRBJ2-1|-|-
CASSGGTNEQFF
TGTGCCAGCAGCGGAGGGACCAATGAGCAGTTCTTC
>TRBV9|TRBJ2-7|-|TRBD2
CASSVRAGAYEQYF
TGTGCCAGCAGCGTAAGAGCGGGAGCCTACGAGCAGTACTTC
>TRBV5-1|TRBJ2-3|-|-
CASSSSGGTDTQYF
TGCGCCAGCAGCTCATCAGGGGGCACAGATACGCAGTATTTT
>TRBV19|TRBJ1-5|-|TRBD1
CASSIGQGFQPQHF
TGTGCCAGTAGTATAGGACAGGGGTTTCAGCCCCAGCATTTT
>TRBV14|TRBJ2-7|-|-
CASSHSYEQYF
TGTGCCAGCAGCCATTCCTACGAGCAGTACTTC
>TRBV5-6|TRBJ2-2|-|-
CASSRGVGANTGELFF
TGTGCCAGCAGCCGCGGTGTAGGGGCGAACACCGGGGAGCTGTTTTTT
>TRBV2|TRBJ1-4|-|-
CASSESRLLLEKLFF
TGTGCCAGCAGTGAATCCCGCCTCTTATTAGAAAAACTGTTTTTT
>TRBV9|TRBJ1-3|-|-
CASSVAFGLSGNTIYF
TGTGCCAGCAGCGTAGCTTTTGGGTTATCTGGAAACACCATATATTTT
>TRBV30|TRBJ2-2|-|TRBD2
CAWSPTRTSGHTGELFF
TGTGCCTGGAGTCCAACTCGGACTAGCGGTCACACCGGGGAGCTGTTTTTT
>TRBV5-1|TRBJ2-2|-|-
CASSPVPAGTNTGELFF
TGCGCCAGCAGTCCCGTCCCAGCGGGCACGAACACCGGGGAGCTGTTTTTT
>TRBV10-3|TRBJ2-5|once|-
CAISESVLGPHENQETQYF
TGTGCCATCAGTGAGTCGGTCCTCGGGCCCCATGAAAACCAAGAGACCCAGTACTTC
>TRBV5-1|TRBJ2-1|-|TRBD1
CASSSQGESGNEQFF
TGCGCCAGCAGCTCGCAGGGGGAGAGTGGCAATGAGCAGTTCTTC
>TRBV6-1|TRBJ2-5|-|-
CASTWGPVQETQYF
TGTGCCAGCACCTGGGGGCCCGTACAAGAGACCCAGTACTTC
>TRBV2|TRBJ2-1|-|-
CASSVRVPLGNEQFF
TGTGCCAGCAGTGTACGTGTCCCATTGGGCAATGAGCAGTTCTTC
>TRBV5-6|TRBJ1-6|once|TRBD1
CASSLEIKQGASSPLHF
TGTGCCAGCAGCTTGGAGATAAAACAGGGGGCAAGTTCACCCCTCCACTTT
>TRBV29-1|TRBJ1-5|-|-
CSVAGGGNQPQHF
TGCAGCGTTGCCGGGGGCGGCAATCAGCCCCAGCATTTT
>TRBV2|TRBJ2-2|once|-
CASHNNFGELFF
TGTGCCAGCCACAACAATTTCGGGGAGCTGTTTTTT
>TRBV19|TRBJ2-7|-|-
CASSTTGQTYEQYF
TGTGCCAGTAGCACAACTGGACAGACCTACGAGCAGTACTTC
>TRBV7-9|TRBJ2-1|-|TRBD1
CASSLGQGGKQFF
TGTGCCAGCAGCCTCGGACAGGGTGGGAAGCAGTTCTTC
>TRBV9|TRBJ2-3|-|-
CASSVGGTGPTDTQYF
TGTGCCAGCAGCGTAGGTGGTACGGGGCCGACAGATACGCAGTATTTT
>TRBV29-1|TRBJ1-1|once|-
CSVLYIQTNTEAFF
TGCAGCGTTCTGTATATTCAGACTAACACTGAAGCTTTCTTT
>TRBV7-2|TRBJ2-7|-|-
CASSYSSVTGYEQYF
TGTGCCAGCAGCTATTCCTCGGTTACCGGCTACGAGCAGTACTTC
>TRBV25-1|TRBJ1-5|-|TRBD1
CASSGGGPNQPQHF
TGTGCCAGCAGTGGAGGGGGCCCCAATCAGCCCCAGCATTTT
>TRBV2|TRBJ2-1|-|TRBD2
CASSGTGGLLGNEQFF
TGTGCCAGCAGCGGGACGGGGGGGCTCCTGGGCAATGAGCAGTTCTTC
>TRBV10-3|TRBJ2-1|-|TRBD2
CAIRGLADSNEQFF
TGTGCCATCAGGGGACTAGCGGATAGCAATGAGCAGTTCTTC
>TRBV10-1|TRBJ2-5|-|-
CASSESSDVQYF
TGCGCCAGCAGTGAGTCGAGCGATGTCCAGTACTTC
>TRBV5-6|TRBJ1-6|-|-
CASSFRSYNSPLHF
TGTGCCAGCAGCTTCCGCTCCTATAATTCACCCCTCCACTTT
>TRBV2|TRBJ2-5|-|TRBD1
CASSRDRQETQYF
TGTGCCAGCAGTCGGGACAGACAAGAGACCCAGTACTTC
>TRBV7-9|TRBJ2-7|-|TRBD2
CASLGTSGLLNYEQYF
TGTGCCAGCCTAGGGACTAGCGGACTGTTGAACTACGAGCAGTACTTC
>TRBV4-2|TRBJ1-6|-|-
CASTPGGAYSPLHF
TGTGCCAGCACTCCGGGGGGGGCTTATTCACCCCTCCACTTT
>TRBV6-1|TRBJ1-1|-|TRBD1
CASSEIGGPNTEAFF
TGTGCCAGCAGTGAAATAGGGGGCCCGAACACTGAAGCTTTCTTT
>TRBV28|TRBJ2-7|-|TRBD1
CASETGVPYEQYF
TGTGCCAGCGAGACAGGGGTTCCCTACGAGCAGTACTTC
>TRBV21-1|TRBJ1-5|once|-
CASSKDHVSTGNQPQHF
TGTGCCAGCAGCAAAGACCATGTCAGTACGGGGAATCAGCCCCAGCATTTT
>TRBV7-2|TRBJ2-5|-|TRBD1
CASSPGTGRKETQYF
TGTGCCAGCAGCCCCGGGACAGGCAGGAAAGAGACCCAGTACTTC
>TRBV7-7|TRBJ2-3|-|TRBD1
CASSVGQGTDTQYF
TGTGCTAGCAGCGTAGGACAGGGCACAGATACGCAGTATTTT
>TRBV5-6|TRBJ1-2|-|TRBD1
CASSRQGRDYGYTF
TGTGCCAGCAGCCGACAGGGTAGGGACTATGGCTACACCTTC
>TRBV9|TRBJ2-5|-|-
CASSVATTGRETQYF
TGTGCCAGCAGCGTAGCTACCACCGGGCGGGAGACCCAGTACTTC
>TRBV9|TRBJ2-5|-|TRBD2
CASSLRPSGGWETQYF
TGTGCCAGCAGCCTCCGCCCTAGCGGAGGATGGGAGACCCAGTACTTC
>TRBV15|TRBJ2-5|-|-
CATSRDRPSETQYF
TGTGCCACCAGCAGAGATAGGCCATCAGAGACCCAGTACTTC
>TRBV2|TRBJ1-1|-|-
CASSQRGQVQNTEAFF
TGTGCCAGCAGTCAAAGGGGCCAGGTTCAAAACACTGAAGCTTTCTTT
>TRBV13|TRBJ2-1|once|-
CASSLAGRRVGRGEQFF
TGTGCCAGCAGCTTAGCTGGGCGGCGGGTGGGTCGGGGTGAGCAGTTCTTC
>TRBV4-1|TRBJ2-1|-|-
CASSQNNEQFF
TGCGCCAGCAGCCAAAACAATGAGCAGTTCTTC
>TRBV10-3|TRBJ2-1|-|TRBD1
CAIRGQETYNEQFF
TGTGCCATCAGAGGACAGGAAACCTACAATGAGCAGTTCTTC
>TRBV18|TRBJ2-3|-|TRBD2
CASSPGPLAETSTDTQYF
TGTGCCAGCTCACCGGGGCCCCTAGCGGAAACCAGCACAGATACGCAGTATTTT
>TRBV28|TRBJ2-7|-|-
CASSSAQGGRYYEQYF
TGTGCCAGCAGTTCAGCCCAGGGTGGCCGTTACTACGAGCAGTACTTC
>TRBV27|TRBJ2-7|-|-
CASSLAGTGSYEQYF
TGTGCCAGCAGTTTAGCGGGAACGGGGAGCTACGAGCAGTACTTC
>TRBV4-2|TRBJ2-7|-|TRBD2
CASSPQRGGVWTSGRVYEQYF
TGTGCCAGCAGCCCCCAACGCGGGGGGGTGTGGACTAGCGGGAGAGTTTACGAGCAGTACTTC